The 31 T cell receptor beta chains below were found in one sample sequenced in a study of shared clonotypes between healthy human individuals. Using immunoSEQ multiplex PCR, the repertoire was profiled, and TCRdb retains in-frame clones only, with some absent. Among roughly 1,500,000 clones listed, 95% to 99% were seen once. Sequencing was done on a sample of naive CD4+ T cells sorted from blood. Subset specified: CD45RA+ positively selected. These receptors all come from a man aged 25 to 40 in good health.

This clone has only one observation. One junction end does not reproduce the germline sequence, and a read error may be involved. The J gene is TRBJ2-7, the V gene TRBV20-1, with 10 bases matching TRBD1. There are 11 residues in the CDR3. In germline, CDR1 is DFQATT, CDR2 SNEGSKA (reference sequence). The CDR3 loop is CSAPDRGAASF. As DNA, the CDR3 is TGCAGTGCTCCGGACAGGGGGGCAGCAAGCTTC.

Only one count was recorded for this clone. V and J are TRBV18 and TRBJ2-3; 8 bases align to TRBD2. The CDR3 loop spans 14 amino acids. V shed 5 bases and J 6 bases; nucleotides not matched to a gene: 7. The germline V gene encodes CDR1 KGHSH and CDR2 LQKENI. The CDR3, as DNA: TGTGCCAGCTCATCAGCGGGAGATTATGATACGCAGTATTTT. Its translation is CASSSAGDYDTQYF.

The chain has TRBV10-3 and TRBJ2-4, with 8 bases fitting TRBD1. Trimming cost V 4 bases and J 0 bases; bases outside gene matches: 8. In germline, CDR1 is ENHRY, CDR2 SYGVKD. CDR3 size: 17 residues. The CDR3 DNA is TGTGCCATCAGTGGAACCGGGACAGGTCTAGCCAAAAACATTCAGTACTTC. Amino acids: CAISGTGTGLAKNIQYF.

The V and J genes are TRBV7-3 and TRBJ2-1, with 12 bases aligning to TRBD2. CDR3 length: 15 residues. Germline trimming cut 3 bases from V and 6 bases from J; bases unmatched to any gene: 3. Germline values: CDR1 SGHTA, CDR2 FQGTGA. CDR3 DNA sequence: TGTGCCAGCAGCTTGACACTAGCGGGAGGCAATGAGCAGTTCTTC. It encodes CASSLTLAGGNEQFF.

This clone was counted once. V gene TRBV18 combines with J gene TRBJ2-7, with D possibly being TRBD1 (6 bases). This CDR3 is 13 amino acids long. The V gene's germline CDR1 is KGHSH and CDR2 LQKENI. Trimming cost V 2 bases and J 6 bases, with 11 bases left between them. DNA for the CDR3: TGTGCCAGCTCACCAAACAGGGAATTCGAGCAGTACTTC. Translation: CASSPNREFEQYF.

CDR3 DNA: TGTGCCAGCAGCCCTCGACAGTTTACGAAGGGCTACACCTTC. Translated, it gives CASSPRQFTKGYTF. The V call is TRBV11-1, the J call TRBJ1-2; D is perhaps TRBD1 (5 bases). This CDR3 contains 14 residues. Looked up from germline, CDR1 is SGHAT and CDR2 is FQDESV (reference sequence). The ends were cut back, 5 bases at V and 8 bases at J, with 18 bases in the middle.

The rearrangement joins TRBV19 to TRBJ1-5; D gene ambiguous. The CDR3 contains 14 residues. Trimming took off 9 bases at V and 2 bases at J, with 14 bases between the two ends. Germline CDR1 LNHDA, CDR2 SQIVND (reference sequence). The DNA for the CDR3 is TGTGCCAGCAGAGGATGGAGCGGCAATCAGCCCCAGCATTTT. Protein product: CASRGWSGNQPQHF.

This chain links TRBV5-1 with TRBJ2-3; 7 bases are shared with TRBD2. The germline gives CDR1 SGHRS, CDR2 YFSETQ. The CDR3 extends over 17 amino acids. V lost 2 bases, J lost 1 base, and 10 bases stayed unmatched. The CDR3 protein is CASSLTRTRGGTDTQYF. Written as DNA, the CDR3 is TGCGCCAGCAGCTTAACCCGGACTAGAGGAGGCACAGATACGCAGTATTTT. Full variable domain (missing parts from reference TRBV5-1 and TRBJ2-3): KAGVTQTPRYLIKTRGQQVTLSCSPISGHRSVSWYQQTPGQGLQFLFEYFSETQRNKGNFPGRFSGRQFSNSRSEMNVSTLELGDSALYLCASSLTRTRGGTDTQYFGPGTRLTVL.

The rearrangement links TRBV10-3 to TRBJ2-7, with 12 bases matching TRBD2. This CDR3 contains 14 residues. The V gene end was trimmed by 6 bases and the J gene end by 6 bases; junction bases not matched to a gene: 6. Germline lookup yields CDR1 ENHRY and CDR2 SYGVKD. CDR3 DNA sequence: TGTGCCATCAGGGCGACTAGCGGGAGCGGCGAGCAGTACTTC. It encodes CAIRATSGSGEQYF.

The V gene is TRBV4-3, the J gene TRBJ2-7, with D tentatively TRBD1 (5 bases). The CDR3 is 13 amino acids. Trimming left V 0 bases short and J 7 bases short, with 10 bases between. Germline V gene sequence: CDR1 LGHNA, CDR2 YSLEER. CDR3 bases: TGCGCCAGCAGCCAAGACCGACGACAGGAGCAGTACTTC. Protein product: CASSQDRRQEQYF.

The chain carries TRBV30 and TRBJ2-2; TRBD1 or TRBD2 may be the D gene (5 bases each). V was clipped by 0 bases and J by 7 bases, with 18 bases between them. This CDR3 comprises 16 residues. The germline CDR1 and CDR2 sequences are GTSNPN and SVGIG (reference sequence). CDR3 protein: CAWSVSRRAGIGELFF. CDR3 bases: TGTGCCTGGAGTGTTTCCCGCAGGGCGGGCATCGGGGAGCTGTTTTTT.

The CDR3: CASNMDRANTGELFF. CDR3 DNA: TGTGCCAGCAATATGGACAGGGCGAACACCGGGGAGCTGTTTTTT. The chain uses TRBV2 and TRBJ2-2; 8 nucleotides match TRBD1. Trimming removed 7 bases from V and 0 bases from J; junction bases left unmatched: 4. CDR3 length: 15 residues. Per the germline V gene, CDR1 is SNHLY and CDR2 is FYNNEI.

The rearrangement joins TRBV5-4 to TRBJ1-4; tentatively, D is TRBD1 (6 bases). With 4 bases removed from V and 5 bases from J, the gap between germline ends came to 18 bases. The germline CDR1 and CDR2 sequences are SGHNT and YYREEE (reference sequence). This CDR3 has 16 residues. The CDR3 here is CASSIYGQPENEKLFF. CDR3 bases: TGTGCCAGCAGCATCTATGGACAGCCAGAAAATGAAAAACTGTTTTTT. The full variable domain, rest sourced from reference TRBV5-4 and TRBJ1-4, is ETGVTQSPTHLIKTRGQQVTLRCSSQSGHNTVSWYQQALGQGPQFIFQYYREEENGRGNFPPRFSGLQFPNYSSELNVNALELDDSALYLCASSIYGQPENEKLFFGSGTQLSVL.

Turning to this clone: This CDR3 is also generated by other DNA sequences in the sample. The rearrangement uses TRBV30 and TRBJ1-3; D is possibly TRBD1 (6 bases). The length of the CDR3 is 15 residues. The V end lost 0 bases, the J end lost 1 base, and 10 bases lay between the germline ends. CDR1 GTSNPN and CDR2 SVGIG come from the germline V gene (reference sequence). CDR3 in amino acids: CAWSVRRGSGNTIYF. Here the CDR3 DNA reads TGTGCCTGGAGTGTACGGAGGGGGTCTGGAAACACCATATATTTT.

The rearrangement uses TRBV5-1 and TRBJ1-3, with D unclear. The CDR3 covers 14 residues. V was pared by 2 bases and J by 2 bases, with 8 bases between. Germline V lookup: CDR1 SGHRS, CDR2 YFSETQ. DNA for the CDR3: TGCGCCAGCAGCTTTTCGGACCCTGGAAACACCATATATTTT. It translates to CASSFSDPGNTIYF.

This chain connects TRBV7-8 to TRBJ2-7, with TRBD1 as a possible D gene (6 bases). The CDR3 covers 16 residues. V was trimmed by 1 base and J by 0 bases, leaving 13 bases between them. Germline-derived CDR1 and CDR2 are SGHVS and FQNEAQ. CDR3 DNA: TGTGCCAGCAGCTTAGATTCGGACAGAAACTCCTACGAGCAGTACTTC. Translated: CASSLDSDRNSYEQYF. Full variable domain (missing parts from reference TRBV7-8 and TRBJ2-7): GAGVSQSPRYKVAKRGQDVALRCDPISGHVSLFWYQQALGQGPEFLTYFQNEAQLDKSGLPSDRFFAERPEGSVSTLKIQRTQQEDSAVYLCASSLDSDRNSYEQYFGPGTRLTVT.

This clone appeared once. The DNA for the CDR3 is TGTGCCAGCAGTTTAAGGTTGCGTGGGTTTACGACCTACGAGCAGTACTTC. As protein: CASSLRLRGFTTYEQYF. This rearrangement joins TRBV28 to TRBJ2-7, with D hard to call. The CDR3 is made up of 17 amino acids. Germline V gives CDR1 MDHEN, CDR2 SYDVKM. Trimming took 2 bases from V and 2 from J, leaving 19 bases between them. Full variable domain (remainder filled in from reference TRBV28 and TRBJ2-7): DVKVTQSSRYLVKRTGEKVFLECVQDMDHENMFWYRQDPGLGLRLIYFSYDVKMKEKGDIPEGYSVSREKKERFSLILESASTNQTSMYLCASSLRLRGFTTYEQYFGPGTRLTVT.

This rearrangement joins TRBV7-9 to TRBJ1-2; D is undetermined. This CDR3 contains 19 residues. The V end was cut by 2 bases, the J end by 0 bases, with 22 bases between. CDR1 and CDR2 (germline): SEHNR, FQNEAQ (reference sequence). The CDR3 region has the DNA TGTGCCAGCAGCTTATCGGGTCTAGGGATGCAGCCCCCTAACTATGGCTACACCTTC. Protein: CASSLSGLGMQPPNYGYTF.

This chain links TRBV5-5 with TRBJ1-2; D is unresolved. Germline CDR1 reads SGHKS; CDR2 reads YYEKEE (reference sequence). CDR3 length equals 13 residues. Trimming took off 4 bases at V and 0 bases at J, with 7 bases between the two ends. Here the CDR3 reads CASSGDANYGYTF. The CDR3 DNA reads TGTGCCAGCAGCGGGGATGCTAACTATGGCTACACCTTC.

The chain employs TRBV2 and TRBJ2-7, with 9 positions matching TRBD2. V lost 6 bases to trimming and J lost 7 bases; unmatched junction nucleotides: 13. The CDR3 spans 15 residues. Germline loops: CDR1 SNHLY, CDR2 FYNNEI. The CDR3: CASRRGGRGYGEQYF. The CDR3 DNA follows: TGTGCCAGCAGGCGGGGGGGACGCGGCTATGGAGAGCAGTACTTC.

Concerning this clone itself: The sample contains more than one DNA sequence encoding this CDR3. The CDR3 DNA reads as TGTGCCAGCAGTCCAGTTGAGACCCAGTACTTC. Protein sequence: CASSPVETQYF. The gene calls are TRBV2 and TRBJ2-5; D ambiguous. The CDR3 is made up of 11 amino acids. V lost 5 bases, J lost 5 bases, and 6 bases lay in between. The germline gives CDR1 SNHLY, CDR2 FYNNEI. The full variable domain, in which reference TRBV2 and TRBJ2-5 provide the parts outside the CDR3, is EPEVTQTPSHQVTQMGQEVILRCVPISNHLYFYWYRQILGQKVEFLVSFYNNEISEKSEIFDDQFSVERPDGSNFTLKIRSTKLEDSAMYFCASSPVETQYFGPGTRLLVL.

V and J are TRBV7-2 and TRBJ1-5, with 7 bases identical to TRBD1. With 3 bases clipped from V and 1 base from J, the junction kept 6 bases outside the gene matches. This CDR3 comprises 16 residues. Germline V gene data show CDR1 as SGHTA and CDR2 as FQGNSA. The CDR3 DNA is TGTGCCAGCAGCTTCACAGGGGTTGGAAGCAATCAGCCCCAGCATTTT. Encoded protein: CASSFTGVGSNQPQHF.

V and J are TRBV6-5 and TRBJ1-1, with unresolved D. The ends were cut back, 0 bases at V and 5 bases at J, with 7 bases in the middle. CDR3 length: 13 residues. CDR1 is MNHEY, CDR2 SVGAGI, per germline. For the CDR3, the DNA is TGTGCCAGCAGTTACTCTCCGGGAACTGAAGCTTTCTTT. Amino acid sequence: CASSYSPGTEAFF.

The genes are TRBV2 and TRBJ2-1; perhaps TRBD2 as D (5 bases). Germline lookup yields CDR1 SNHLY and CDR2 FYNNEI. Trimming removed 5 bases at V and 6 bases at J, with 11 bases between. The CDR3 has 13 amino acids. CDR3 residues: CASSPPRGNEQFF. CDR3 DNA: TGTGCCAGCAGTCCGCCCCGGGGCAATGAGCAGTTCTTC.

This CDR3 reads CAGSGGTGSYNEQFF. Written as DNA, the CDR3 is TGTGCCGGGTCGGGGGGGACGGGCTCCTACAATGAGCAGTTCTTC. This chain connects TRBV28 to TRBJ2-1, with 8 positions matching TRBD2. The CDR3 is 15 amino acids. J was trimmed by 0 bases and V by 11 bases; bases with no gene match: 9. CDR1 MDHEN and CDR2 SYDVKM come from the germline V gene.

The chain links TRBV13 to TRBJ2-6; 9 bases align to TRBD1. Trimming removed 5 bases from V and 4 bases from J; junction bases left unmatched: 12. The CDR3 is 18 amino acids. Germline CDR1 and CDR2: PRHDT and FYEKMQ (reference sequence). The CDR3 reads CASSSRGQGERGANVLTF. For the CDR3, the DNA is TGTGCCAGCAGCAGCCGGGGACAGGGTGAAAGAGGGGCCAACGTCCTGACTTTC. The full variable domain, rest sourced from reference TRBV13 and TRBJ2-6, is AAGVIQSPRHLIKEKRETATLKCYPIPRHDTVYWYQQGPGQDPQFLISFYEKMQSDKGSIPDRFSAQQFSDYHSELNMSSLELGDSALYFCASSSRGQGERGANVLTFGAGSRLTVL.

Details on this clone: Other nucleotide sequences in the sample specify the same CDR3. This chain connects TRBV15 to TRBJ2-3; D gene uncertain. The V and J ends lost 6 bases and 5 bases respectively, with 6 bases between them. The CDR3 runs to 11 residues. Germline V gene sequence: CDR1 LNHNV, CDR2 YYDKDF (reference sequence). The CDR3 DNA reads TGTGCCACCAGTTCGAGAGATACGCAGTATTTT. Translated, it gives CATSSRDTQYF.

This chain links TRBV15 with TRBJ1-1; no clear D gene. The CDR3 covers 13 residues. Trimming cost V 0 bases and J 5 bases, with 7 bases left between them. Germline V CDR1 and CDR2: LNHNV, YYDKDF (reference sequence). This CDR3 is CATSRDIRTEAFF. The CDR3, as DNA: TGTGCCACCAGCAGAGATATTAGGACTGAAGCTTTCTTT.

The genes are TRBV7-7 and TRBJ1-1; D gene ambiguous. The CDR3 has 13 residues. The germline gives CDR1 SSHAT, CDR2 FNYEAQ (reference sequence). V shed 4 bases and J shed 2 bases, with 8 bases lying between them. The CDR3 nucleotides are TGTGCCAGCAGCTCCAAGGTTAACACTGAAGCTTTCTTT. Encoded protein: CASSSKVNTEAFF.

The genes are TRBV10-3 and TRBJ2-1; possibly TRBD2 for D (6 bases). In germline, CDR1 is ENHRY, CDR2 SYGVKD. Deletions cut 6 bases from V and 0 bases from J, with 12 bases between. The CDR3 has 15 residues. The CDR3 region is CAISLAFSSYNEQFF. The CDR3 DNA reads TGTGCCATCAGCCTAGCGTTTAGCTCCTACAATGAGCAGTTCTTC.

To note about this clone: Other nucleotide sequences in the sample specify the same CDR3. J is TRBJ2-4 and V is TRBV29-1, with no clear D. Per the germline V gene, CDR1 is SQVTM and CDR2 is ANQGSEA. V was shortened by 6 bases and J by 0 bases, with 6 bases between the two germline ends. The CDR3 totals 12 residues. The CDR3 DNA sequence: TGCAGCGTACGGGTAGCCAAAAACATTCAGTACTTC. Translated, it gives CSVRVAKNIQYF.